This T cell receptor (beta chain) emerged from a study of OX40 agonist ivuxolimab in advanced cancers. Overall study: Previous treatment with anti-PD-1, anti-PD-L1 or anti-CTLA-4 therapy was allowed; 40% had received some. Study-wide results and limits: More expanded clones were found, on average, in CD8+ than in CD4+ T cells.

Sequenced by immunoSEQ multiplex PCR; TCRdb stores in-frame clones only, minus some. The sample holds fewer than 120,000 clones, roughly 89% seen once. As for this clone: As yet, its antigen is unknown.

The ends were cut back, 4 bases at V and 4 bases at J, with 20 bases in the middle. The germline V gene encodes CDR1 LGHNA and CDR2 YNFKEQ. The CDR3 is 17 amino acids. The sample was CD4+ or CD8+ T cells sorted from blood, taken in a trial of the OX40 agonist ivuxolimab. V and J are TRBV4-2 and TRBJ2-1, with D perhaps being TRBD1 or TRBD2 (6 bases each). The clonotype originates from an adult with an advanced solid tumor such as melanoma, head and neck, liver or kidney cancer. CDR3 sequence reads: CASSLGPGARGYNEQFF. DNA for the CDR3: TGTGCCAGCAGCCTTGGACCAGGGGCGCGGGGTTACAATGAGCAGTTCTTC.